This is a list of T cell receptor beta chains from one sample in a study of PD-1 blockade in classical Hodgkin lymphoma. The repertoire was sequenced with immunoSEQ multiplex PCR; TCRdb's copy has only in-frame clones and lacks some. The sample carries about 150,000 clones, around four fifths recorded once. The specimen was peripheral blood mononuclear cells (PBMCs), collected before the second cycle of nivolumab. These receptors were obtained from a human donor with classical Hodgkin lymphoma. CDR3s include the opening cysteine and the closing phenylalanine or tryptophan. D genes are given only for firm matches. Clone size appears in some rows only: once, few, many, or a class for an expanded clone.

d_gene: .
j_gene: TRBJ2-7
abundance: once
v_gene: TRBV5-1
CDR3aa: CASSFGPGEIYEQYF
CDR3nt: .

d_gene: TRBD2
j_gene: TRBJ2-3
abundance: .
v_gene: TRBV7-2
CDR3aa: CASSLAGGVDTQYF
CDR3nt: TGTGCCAGCAGCTTAGCGGGGGGGGTAGATACGCAGTATTTT

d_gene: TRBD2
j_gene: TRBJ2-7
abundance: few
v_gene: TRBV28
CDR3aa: CASSPPGGEQYF
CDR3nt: TGTGCCAGCAGTCCGCCGGGGGGCGAGCAGTACTTC

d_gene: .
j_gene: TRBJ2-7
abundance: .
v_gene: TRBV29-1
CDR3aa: CSAGGGGDHEQYF
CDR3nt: TGCAGCGCTGGGGGAGGGGGAGATCACGAGCAGTACTTC

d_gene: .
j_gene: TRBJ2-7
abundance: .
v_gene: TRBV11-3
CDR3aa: CASSLQGLTYEQYF
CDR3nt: TGTGCCAGCAGCCTTCAGGGTTTAACCTACGAGCAGTACTTC

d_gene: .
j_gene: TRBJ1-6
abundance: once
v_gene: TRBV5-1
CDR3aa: CASSWGTNPLNSYNSPLHF
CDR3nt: TGCGCCAGCAGCTGGGGGACCAACCCTCTCAACTCCTATAATTCACCCCTCCACTTT

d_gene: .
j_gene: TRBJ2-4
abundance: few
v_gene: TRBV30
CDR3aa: CAWSGSARQNIQYF
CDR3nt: TGTGCCTGGAGTGGATCGGCGAGACAAAACATTCAGTACTTC

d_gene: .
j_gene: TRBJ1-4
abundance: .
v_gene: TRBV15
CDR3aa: CATSRVPDTTNEKLFF
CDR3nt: TGTGCCACCAGCAGAGTCCCTGACACGACTAATGAAAAACTGTTTTTT

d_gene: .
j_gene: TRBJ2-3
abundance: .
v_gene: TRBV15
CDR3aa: CATSSGRGRYTDTQYF
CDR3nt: TGTGCCACCAGCTCCGGGAGAGGGAGGTACACAGATACGCAGTATTTT

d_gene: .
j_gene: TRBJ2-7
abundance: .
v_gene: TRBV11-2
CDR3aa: CASSWGDTSYEQYF
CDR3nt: TGTGCCAGCAGCTGGGGTGACACCTCCTACGAGCAGTACTTC

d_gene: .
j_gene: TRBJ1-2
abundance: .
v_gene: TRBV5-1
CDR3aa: CASSLAGNYGYTF
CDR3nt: TGCGCCAGCAGCTTGGCGGGAAACTATGGCTACACCTTC

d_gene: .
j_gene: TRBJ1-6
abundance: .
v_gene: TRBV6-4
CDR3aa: CASSEETNSPLHF
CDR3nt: TGTGCCAGCAGTGAAGAGACCAATTCACCCCTCCACTTT

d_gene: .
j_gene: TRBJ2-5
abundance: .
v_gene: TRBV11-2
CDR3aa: CASRPSGVRETQYF
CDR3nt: TGTGCCAGCAGACCGTCGGGGGTCCGGGAGACCCAGTACTTC

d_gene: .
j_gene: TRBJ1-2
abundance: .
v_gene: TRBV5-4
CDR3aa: CASSSGQSLSLYGYTF
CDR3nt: TGTGCCAGCAGCTCCGGACAGTCCTTATCCCTCTATGGCTACACCTTC

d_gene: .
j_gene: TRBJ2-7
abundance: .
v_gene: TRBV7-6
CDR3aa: CASSLITEHLGAYEQYF
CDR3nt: TGTGCCAGCAGCTTAATCACGGAACACCTTGGGGCCTACGAGCAGTACTTC

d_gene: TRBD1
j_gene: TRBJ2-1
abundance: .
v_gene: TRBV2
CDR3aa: CASRTGSSYNEQFF
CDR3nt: TGTGCCAGCAGGACAGGGAGCTCCTACAATGAGCAGTTCTTC

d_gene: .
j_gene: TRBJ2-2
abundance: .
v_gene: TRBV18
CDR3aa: CASSPLQGETGELFF
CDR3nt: TGTGCCAGCTCACCACTGCAGGGCGAGACCGGGGAGCTGTTTTTT

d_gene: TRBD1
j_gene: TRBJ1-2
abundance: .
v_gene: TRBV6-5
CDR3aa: CASSYRGQYGYTF
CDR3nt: TGTGCCAGCAGTTACAGGGGGCAATATGGCTACACCTTC

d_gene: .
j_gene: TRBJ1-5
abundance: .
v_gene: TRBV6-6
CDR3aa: CASSERVHQPQHF
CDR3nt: TGTGCCAGCAGTGAGAGGGTTCACCAGCCCCAGCATTTT

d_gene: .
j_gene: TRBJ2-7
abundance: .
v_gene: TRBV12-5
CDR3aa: CASGLGHSNEQYF
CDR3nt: TGTGCTAGTGGTCTCGGACATAGCAACGAGCAGTACTTC

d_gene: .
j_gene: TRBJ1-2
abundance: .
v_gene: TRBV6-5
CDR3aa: CASGPVKGYGYTF
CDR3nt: TGTGCCAGCGGGCCGGTGAAGGGCTATGGCTACACCTTC

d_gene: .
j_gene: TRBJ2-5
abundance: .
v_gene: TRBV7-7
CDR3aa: CASSLRGQETQYF
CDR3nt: TGTGCTAGCAGCTTGAGGGGTCAAGAGACCCAGTACTTC

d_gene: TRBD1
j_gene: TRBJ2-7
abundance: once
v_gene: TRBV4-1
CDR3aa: CASSQDGPGQGYEQYF
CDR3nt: TGCGCCAGCAGCCAAGATGGACCGGGACAGGGCTACGAGCAGTACTTC

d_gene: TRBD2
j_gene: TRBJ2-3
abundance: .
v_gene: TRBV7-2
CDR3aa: CASSFALAGGTDTQYF
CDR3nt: TGTGCCAGCAGCTTCGCCCTAGCGGGAGGCACAGATACGCAGTATTTT

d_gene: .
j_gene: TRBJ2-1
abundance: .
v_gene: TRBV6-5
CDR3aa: CASSYSVSPYNEQFF
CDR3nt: TGTGCCAGCAGTTACTCAGTTTCGCCCTACAATGAGCAGTTCTTC

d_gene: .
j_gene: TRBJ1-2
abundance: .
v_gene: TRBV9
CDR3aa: CASSGVRGPYGYTF
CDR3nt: TGTGCCAGCAGCGGCGTCAGGGGCCCCTATGGCTACACCTTC

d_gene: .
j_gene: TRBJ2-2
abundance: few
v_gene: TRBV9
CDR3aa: CASSPRTNTGELFF
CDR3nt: TGTGCCAGCAGCCCTAGGACCAACACCGGGGAGCTGTTTTTT

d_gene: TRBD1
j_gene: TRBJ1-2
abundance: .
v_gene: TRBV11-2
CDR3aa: CASSFGGDRWPLPYTF
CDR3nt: TGTGCCAGCAGCTTTGGGGGGGACAGGTGGCCTCTCCCCTACACCTTC

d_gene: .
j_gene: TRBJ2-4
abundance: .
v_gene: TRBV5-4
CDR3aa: CASSLAGSSIQYF
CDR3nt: TGTGCCAGCAGCTTGGCCGGGTCCAGCATTCAGTACTTC

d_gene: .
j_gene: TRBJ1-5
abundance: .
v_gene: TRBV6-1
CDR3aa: CASSDQFYSNQPQHF
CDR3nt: TGTGCCAGCAGTGATCAGTTCTATAGCAATCAGCCCCAGCATTTT

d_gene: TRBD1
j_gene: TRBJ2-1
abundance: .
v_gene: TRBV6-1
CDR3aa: CASSEIQGALNEQFF
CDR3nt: TGTGCCAGCAGTGAAATTCAGGGGGCGCTGAATGAGCAGTTCTTC

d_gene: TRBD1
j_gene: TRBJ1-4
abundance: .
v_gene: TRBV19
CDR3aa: CASSQGTGGEKLFF
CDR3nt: TGTGCCAGTAGTCAGGGGACAGGGGGTGAAAAACTGTTTTTT

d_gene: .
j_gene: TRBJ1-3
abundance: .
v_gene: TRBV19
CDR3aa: CASRLGQYRLSGNTIYF
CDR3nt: TGTGCCAGTAGGTTGGGACAATACAGACTCTCTGGAAACACCATATATTTT

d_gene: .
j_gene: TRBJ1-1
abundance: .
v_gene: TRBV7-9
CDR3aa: CASSATSGAEAFF
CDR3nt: TGTGCCAGCAGCGCGACCTCAGGGGCTGAAGCTTTCTTT

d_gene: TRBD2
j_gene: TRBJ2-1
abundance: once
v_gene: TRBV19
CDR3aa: CASSPGLAGVYEQFF
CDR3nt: TGTGCCAGTAGTCCAGGACTAGCGGGAGTATACGAGCAGTTCTTC

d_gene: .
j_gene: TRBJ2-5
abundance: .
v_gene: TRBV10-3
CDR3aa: CAIALRMKETQYF
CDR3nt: TGTGCCATCGCCCTTCGTATGAAAGAGACCCAGTACTTC

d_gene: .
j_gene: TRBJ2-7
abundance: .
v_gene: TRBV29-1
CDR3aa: CSVEARGDYNYEQYF
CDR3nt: TGCAGCGTTGAAGCGAGGGGGGATTATAACTACGAGCAGTACTTC

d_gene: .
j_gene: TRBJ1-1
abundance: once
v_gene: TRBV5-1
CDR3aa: CASSFLTGSTDEAFF
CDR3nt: TGCGCCAGCAGCTTTCTCACAGGGTCGACTGATGAAGCTTTCTTT

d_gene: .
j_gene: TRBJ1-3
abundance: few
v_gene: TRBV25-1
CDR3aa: CASSELDSRNTIYF
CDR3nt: TGTGCCAGCAGTGAGTTGGACAGTCGAAACACCATATATTTT

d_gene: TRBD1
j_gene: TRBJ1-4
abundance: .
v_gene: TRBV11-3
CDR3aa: CASSLGQGANEKLFF
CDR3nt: TGTGCCAGCAGCTTGGGACAGGGGGCTAATGAAAAACTGTTTTTT

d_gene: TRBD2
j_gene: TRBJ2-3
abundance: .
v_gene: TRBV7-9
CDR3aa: CASSFLAGGHADTQYF
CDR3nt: TGTGCCAGCAGCTTTTTGGCGGGGGGGCACGCAGATACGCAGTATTTT

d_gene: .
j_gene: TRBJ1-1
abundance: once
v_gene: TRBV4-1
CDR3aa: CASSQPRVSRNTEAFF
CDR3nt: TGCGCCAGCAGCCAACCCCGGGTCAGTAGAAACACTGAAGCTTTCTTT

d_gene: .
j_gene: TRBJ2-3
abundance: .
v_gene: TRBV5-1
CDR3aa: CASSLVASPHTDTQYF
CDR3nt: TGCGCCAGCAGCTTGGTGGCTAGCCCCCACACAGATACGCAGTATTTT

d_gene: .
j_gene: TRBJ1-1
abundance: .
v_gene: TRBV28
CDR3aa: CASSYGWTREAFF
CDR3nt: TGTGCCAGCAGTTATGGCTGGACACGTGAAGCTTTCTTT

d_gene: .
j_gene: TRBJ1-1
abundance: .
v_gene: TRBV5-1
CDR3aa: CASSLGGEGGTEAFF
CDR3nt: TGCGCCAGCAGCTTGGGAGGGGAAGGTGGCACTGAAGCTTTCTTT

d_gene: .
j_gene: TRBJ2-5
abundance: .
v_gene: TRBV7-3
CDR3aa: CASSYGVGETQYF
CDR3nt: TGTGCCAGCAGCTATGGGGTTGGGGAGACCCAGTACTTC

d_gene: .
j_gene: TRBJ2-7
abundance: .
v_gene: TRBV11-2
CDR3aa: CASSLVNVAVPYEQYF
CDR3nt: TGTGCCAGCAGCTTAGTCAACGTAGCGGTACCCTACGAGCAGTACTTC

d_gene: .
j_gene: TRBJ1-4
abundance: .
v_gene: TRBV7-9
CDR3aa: CASSQQGTPEKLFF
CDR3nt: TGTGCCAGCAGCCAACAGGGAACGCCTGAAAAACTGTTTTTT

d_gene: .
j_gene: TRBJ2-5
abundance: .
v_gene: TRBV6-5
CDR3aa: CASSKQETQYF
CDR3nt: TGTGCCAGCAGCAAACAGGAGACCCAGTACTTC

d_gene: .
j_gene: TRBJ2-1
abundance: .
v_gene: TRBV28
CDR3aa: CASSSGTHNEQFF
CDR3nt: TGTGCCAGCAGTTCCGGGACTCACAATGAGCAGTTCTTC

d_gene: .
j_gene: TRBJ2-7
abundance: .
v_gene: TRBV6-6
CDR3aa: CASSYSLSEQYF
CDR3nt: TGTGCCAGCAGTTACTCTTTAAGCGAGCAGTACTTC